This TCR beta chain is from a study of T-cell memory formation after mild COVID-19. Study as a whole: Largely, the TCR clusters proved donor specific.

Constant-segment primers served in 5'RACE that generated TCR alpha and TCR beta cDNA libraries bearing sample barcodes and UMIs. Each CDR3 protein gets one entry after TCRdb re-called the 5' RACE reads with MiXCR. The sample records about 110,000 distinct CDR3 sequences, 15% to 20% being singletons. General study findings and limits: Clones from the second wave (peaking day 37) had unconfirmed SARS-CoV-2 specificity.

Deletions cut 3 bases from V and 4 bases from J, with 6 bases between. The CDR3 runs to 13 residues. This clonotype was picked up a small number of times. Its antigen is currently unknown. Input material: PBMCs or a T cell subset sorted from them (not recorded which). V usage is TRBV12-3 or TRBV12-4 and J usage is TRBJ2-2; D not resolved. This TCR was recovered from a man aged 18 to 29 who had mild COVID-19 (a few samples of this study predate the infection). Cell type and time point are not known. The CDR3 DNA reads as TGTGCCAGCAGTTTGCAGTTCACCGGGGAGCTGTTTTTT. This translates into CASSLQFTGELFF.